One and the same sample provided the 5 T cell receptor beta chains below, sequenced in a study of T cells in Graves' hyperthyroidism and ophthalmopathy. TCR beta CDR3 regions were amplified from RNA transcripts. The TCR CDR3 was amplified in a first-round RT-PCR using the HTBI primer set. Via MiXCR, TCRdb re-called the multiplex PCR reads, giving one row per CDR3 protein. This sample has about 640,000 distinct CDR3 sequences, with under 25% found just once. The specimen sequenced was blood. Receptors originate from a man between 25 and 39 years old with Graves' ophthalmopathy.

Ten or more counts support this clonotype. The chain has TRBV6-1 and TRBJ1-5; no firm D call. In germline, CDR1 is MNHNS, CDR2 SASEGT. The CDR3 has 15 amino acids. The V end was cut by 7 bases, the J end by 2 bases, with 15 bases between. Here the CDR3 reads CASTERSSGNQPQHF. Here the CDR3 DNA reads TGTGCCAGCACAGAGAGGAGCAGTGGCAATCAGCCCCAGCATTTT.

This clonotype was counted many times. This chain uses TRBV27 with TRBJ2-1, with 12 bases matching TRBD2. V lost 2 bases, J lost 5 bases, and 4 bases stayed unmatched. CDR1 and CDR2 from the germline V gene are MNHEY and SMNVEV (reference sequence). The CDR3 covers 16 residues. The CDR3 is CASSLPLAGGNNEQFF. The CDR3 DNA sequence: TGTGCCAGCAGTTTACCTCTAGCGGGAGGGAACAATGAGCAGTTCTTC.

J is TRBJ2-1 and V is TRBV3-1, with TRBD2 matching over 9 bases. This CDR3 contains 16 residues. Germline-derived CDR1 and CDR2 are LGHDT and YNNKEL (reference sequence). V lost 4 bases to trimming and J lost 6 bases; unmatched junction nucleotides: 10. CDR3 in DNA: TGTGCCAGCAGCCCATCCCTAGCGGGGTCCCCCAATGAGCAGTTCTTC. It codes for CASSPSLAGSPNEQFF.

This clonotype was counted between two and nine times. The rearrangement links TRBV13 to TRBJ1-2; 9 bases map to TRBD1. The CDR3 loop spans 14 amino acids. Germline V gives CDR1 PRHDT, CDR2 FYEKMQ (reference sequence). J was trimmed by 6 bases and V by 5 bases; bases with no gene match: 7. The CDR3 spells CASSLGGQGNGYTF. CDR3 DNA sequence: TGTGCCAGCAGCCTGGGGGGACAGGGAAATGGCTACACCTTC.

The rearrangement uses TRBV7-9 and TRBJ2-5; TRBD2 matches at 13 bases. Germline CDR1 reads SEHNR; CDR2 reads FQNEAQ (reference sequence). The CDR3 is 20 residues long. J gave up 9 bases and V 4 bases, and 23 bases lay outside the gene matches. CDR3 DNA: TGTGCCAGCAGCTCGCTTATTGCTTCGGGACTAGCGGGAAGAGATGAGGCCCAGTACTTC. As protein: CASSSLIASGLAGRDEAQYF.